These 23 T cell receptor beta chains came from one sample sequenced in a study of blood T cell repertoires in COVID-19. The data were produced by immunoSEQ multiplex PCR, yet TCRdb's version contains in-frame clones alone and is incomplete. The data contain 35,000 to 45,000 clones, about 80% of them singletons. The source material was peripheral blood. These receptors came from a man in his sixties or seventies with acute or convalescent COVID-19.

This CDR3 is CASQGDRSEAFF. The CDR3 DNA reads TGCGCCAGCCAGGGGGACAGGAGTGAAGCTTTCTTT. V gene TRBV10-1 combines with J gene TRBJ1-1; 8 positions agree with TRBD1. J was trimmed by 7 bases and V by 8 bases; bases with no gene match: 6. The V gene's germline CDR1 is WNHNN and CDR2 SYGVQD (reference sequence). The length of the CDR3 is 12 residues.

This rearrangement joins TRBV6-5 to TRBJ1-2; 8 bases agree with TRBD1. This CDR3 region has 15 residues. Germline-derived CDR1 and CDR2 are MNHEY and SVGAGI. The junction had 11 bases not matched to a gene; V was cut back by 6 bases and J by 5 bases. This CDR3 reads CASSRYGQGAYGYTF. Here the CDR3 DNA reads TGTGCCAGCAGCCGCTACGGCCAGGGGGCGTATGGCTACACCTTC.

The CDR3 DNA sequence: TGTGCCACCAGTGATTTCGGACAGGGCCAAGAGACCCAGTACTTC. Translation: CATSDFGQGQETQYF. The rearrangement joins TRBV24-1 to TRBJ2-5, with 8 bases matching TRBD1. This CDR3 spans 15 amino acids. V lost 1 base to trimming and J lost 1 base; unmatched junction nucleotides: 1. CDR1 KGHDR and CDR2 SFDVKD come from the germline V gene.

V and J are TRBV7-2 and TRBJ1-3, with a possible D match to TRBD1 (6 bases). The germline V gene has CDR1 SGHTA and CDR2 FQGNSA. V lost 6 bases and J 1 base, leaving 13 bases between the germline ends. The CDR3 runs to 15 residues. The CDR3 region is CASSPFRGSGNTIYF. CDR3 DNA: TGTGCCAGCAGTCCTTTCAGGGGTTCTGGAAACACCATATATTTT.

J is TRBJ2-3 and V is TRBV6-5; 7 positions match TRBD1. Germline assignment: CDR1 MNHEY and CDR2 SVGAGI. This CDR3 has 15 amino acids. Trimming removed 6 bases from V and 2 bases from J; junction bases left unmatched: 8. Here the CDR3 DNA reads TGTGCCAGCAGCTTAGCAGGGGGAATCACAGATACGCAGTATTTT. Its protein product is CASSLAGGITDTQYF.

CDR3 in DNA: TGTGCCAGCAGCTTAGCTAGCGGACGGACAAGGAATTCACCCCTCCACTTT. Amino acid sequence: CASSLASGRTRNSPLHF. The chain recombines TRBV7-2 with TRBJ1-6; tentative D call: TRBD1 (5 bases). CDR1 is SGHTA, CDR2 FQGNSA, per germline. This CDR3 contains 17 residues. With 0 bases removed from V and 7 bases from J, the gap between germline ends came to 16 bases.

The chain is built from TRBV5-6 and TRBJ1-5; 10 positions agree with TRBD1. From germline, CDR1 is SGHDT and CDR2 YYEEEE. CDR3 size: 15 residues. V dropped 3 bases and J dropped 9; count of bases not matched to a gene: 9. Here the CDR3 DNA reads TGTGCCAGCAGCTCGGCGGGACAGGGGTTTTTGCCCCAGCATTTT. It yields the protein CASSSAGQGFLPQHF.

This chain links TRBV5-1 with TRBJ2-7, with D possibly matching TRBD2 (5 bases). There are 14 residues in the CDR3. Germline values: CDR1 SGHRS, CDR2 YFSETQ. Trimming removed 0 bases from V and 3 bases from J, with 10 bases in between. DNA of the CDR3: TGCGCCAGCAGCTTGGAGGGCGGGTTCTACGAGCAGTACTTC. Residues: CASSLEGGFYEQYF.

As DNA, the CDR3 is TGTGCCAGCAGCTTGGCCGCAGGGGGTCAGCCCCAGCATTTT. Translation: CASSLAAGGQPQHF. The rearrangement links TRBV5-6 to TRBJ1-5; 7 bases map to TRBD1. The CDR3 spans 14 residues. CDR1 SGHDT and CDR2 YYEEEE come from the germline V gene. Trimming cost V 0 bases and J 6 bases; bases outside gene matches: 3. The whole variable domain, filled in from reference TRBV5-6 and TRBJ1-5, reads DAGVTQSPTHLIKTRGQQVTLRCSPKSGHDTVSWYQQALGQGPQFIFQYYEEEERQRGNFPDRFSGHQFPNYSSELNVNALLLGDSALYLCASSLAAGGQPQHFGDGTRLSIL.

This clone is large. Distinct nucleotide sequences in the sample also encode this CDR3. The rearrangement links TRBV4-1 to TRBJ2-2; 7 positions match TRBD1. Germline trimming cut 1 base from V and 2 bases from J; bases unmatched to any gene: 4. CDR3 length equals 16 residues. In germline, CDR1 is MGHRA, CDR2 YSYEKL. The CDR3 here is CASSQATGPNTGELFF. CDR3 bases: TGCGCCAGCAGCCAAGCGACAGGGCCAAACACCGGGGAGCTGTTTTTT.

V usage is TRBV2 and J usage is TRBJ1-6; 9 bases line up with TRBD1. The germline gives CDR1 SNHLY, CDR2 FYNNEI. This CDR3 is 15 amino acids long. Losses at the gene ends were 6 bases for V and 7 bases for J; bases not matched to a gene: 7. The CDR3 here is CASRSRDRVNSPLHF. The CDR3, as DNA: TGTGCCAGCAGATCCCGGGACAGGGTAAATTCACCCCTCCACTTT.

This chain connects TRBV27 to TRBJ2-1; 7 nucleotides match TRBD1. Germline lookup yields CDR1 MNHEY and CDR2 SMNVEV (reference sequence). V shed 7 bases, J shed 6 bases, and the junction held 9 bases outside the gene matches. The CDR3 covers 14 residues. The CDR3 spells CASTQPNRGNEQFF. CDR3 DNA: TGTGCCAGCACCCAACCCAACAGGGGCAATGAGCAGTTCTTC.

The V call is TRBV7-2, the J call TRBJ1-3; D ambiguous. The germline CDR1 and CDR2 sequences are SGHTA and FQGNSA. The CDR3 consists of 16 residues. The V end was cut by 2 bases, the J end by 4 bases, with 15 bases between. The CDR3 region is CASSLTSGSIGNTIYF. The DNA for the CDR3 is TGTGCCAGCAGCTTAACTTCCGGGAGTATAGGAAACACCATATATTTT.

This chain links TRBV19 with TRBJ2-2, with 9 bases lining up with TRBD1. Germline trimming cut 7 bases from V and 2 bases from J; bases unmatched to any gene: 2. The length of the CDR3 is 14 residues. The germline gives CDR1 LNHDA, CDR2 SQIVND (reference sequence). As DNA, the CDR3 is TGTGCCAGTACTACAGGGGGCAACACCGGGGAGCTGTTTTTT. It codes for CASTTGGNTGELFF.

This chain connects TRBV19 to TRBJ1-3; the D is unclear. Germline values: CDR1 LNHDA, CDR2 SQIVND (reference sequence). This CDR3 has 12 amino acids. V was trimmed by 9 bases and J by 1 base, leaving 7 bases between them. Here the CDR3 DNA reads TGTGCCAGCCACTCATCTGGAAACACCATATATTTT. Encoded protein: CASHSSGNTIYF.

In this sample, this clone turned up a few times. The J gene is TRBJ1-6, the V gene TRBV30, with 8 bases fitting TRBD1. This CDR3 is built from 13 residues. Trimming took 5 bases from V and 9 from J; bases not matched to a gene: 6. The V gene's germline CDR1 is GTSNPN and CDR2 SVGIG (reference sequence). This CDR3 is CAWGGQEISPLHF. CDR3 coding DNA: TGTGCCTGGGGGGGACAGGAGATTTCACCCCTCCACTTT.

The V and J genes are TRBV7-2 and TRBJ1-6; D uncertain. Per germline, CDR1 SGHTA and CDR2 FQGNSA. The ends were cut back, 6 bases at V and 7 bases at J, with 10 bases in the middle. The length of the CDR3 is 13 residues. The CDR3 nucleotides are TGTGCCAGCAGTTTACTGGGCAATTCACCCCTCCACTTT. As protein: CASSLLGNSPLHF.

V gene TRBV6-2 or TRBV6-3 combines with J gene TRBJ1-2; D unresolved. CDR1 is MNHEY, CDR2 SVGEGT, per germline. There are 13 residues in the CDR3. Trimming shortened V by 6 bases and J by 2 bases, and 10 bases separated the two germline ends. CDR3: CASSPTGNYGYTF. CDR3 coding DNA: TGTGCCAGCAGCCCGACTGGGAACTATGGCTACACCTTC.

The chain links TRBV7-2 to TRBJ2-5; 15 nucleotides match TRBD2. The CDR3 has 17 amino acids. Germline-derived CDR1 and CDR2 are SGHTA and FQGNSA. V shed 5 bases and J 5 bases; nucleotides not matched to a gene: 9. The CDR3 DNA reads as TGTGCCAGCAGCCCCTCCGGACTAGCGGGGGGGTGGGAGACCCAGTACTTC. Its protein is CASSPSGLAGGWETQYF.

The J gene is TRBJ2-1, the V gene TRBV15, with a weak D call TRBD1 (6 bases). V was trimmed by 0 bases and J by 4 bases, leaving 10 bases between them. This CDR3 has 15 amino acids. Germline-derived CDR1 and CDR2 are LNHNV and YYDKDF (reference sequence). The CDR3 sequence is CATSRDGQPYNEQFF. CDR3 sequence (DNA): TGTGCCACCAGCAGAGATGGACAGCCTTACAATGAGCAGTTCTTC.

The J gene is TRBJ1-1, the V gene TRBV5-1; tentative D call: TRBD1 (6 bases). The CDR3 runs to 17 residues. V lost 4 bases, J lost 1 base, and 20 bases lay in between. Germline assignment: CDR1 SGHRS and CDR2 YFSETQ. The CDR3 DNA sequence: TGCGCCAGCAGCGTACAAAATTCAGGGGCACAGAACACTGAAGCTTTCTTT. Translation: CASSVQNSGAQNTEAFF.

The rearrangement joins TRBV7-8 to TRBJ1-1; 7 bases match TRBD1. The CDR3 runs to 14 residues. V lost 3 bases and J lost 1; bases outside the gene matches: 2. Germline-derived CDR1 and CDR2 are SGHVS and FQNEAQ. CDR3 sequence (DNA): TGTGCCAGCAGCTTCAACAGGGGGAACACTGAAGCTTTCTTT. Its protein product is CASSFNRGNTEAFF. Complete variable domain (other parts from reference TRBV7-8 and TRBJ1-1): GAGVSQSPRYKVAKRGQDVALRCDPISGHVSLFWYQQALGQGPEFLTYFQNEAQLDKSGLPSDRFFAERPEGSVSTLKIQRTQQEDSAVYLCASSFNRGNTEAFFGQGTRLTVV.

This clone was seen a few times. The chain recombines TRBV5-5 with TRBJ2-2; the D is unclear. With 0 bases removed from V and 5 bases from J, the gap between germline ends came to 5 bases. The CDR3 spans 13 residues. Germline CDR1 and CDR2: SGHKS and YYEKEE (reference sequence). CDR3: CASSLVLTGELFF. The CDR3 coding sequence is TGTGCCAGCAGCTTGGTCCTAACCGGGGAGCTGTTTTTT.